This T cell receptor beta chain came from a study of regulatory T cells in long-lasting Graves disease. For TCR beta, libraries came from iRepertoire HTBI primers and Arm-PCR of CDR3 regions. Via MiXCR, TCRdb re-called the multiplex PCR reads, giving one row per CDR3 protein. The top ten hold approximately 16% of the sample, which has 400,000 to 550,000 distinct CDR3 sequences, just under 15% seen once. This clonotype was recorded at least ten times. CDR3 length: 15 residues. J was trimmed by 7 bases and V by 8 bases; bases with no gene match: 14. Per germline, CDR1 LGHDT and CDR2 YNNKEL (reference sequence). Time point specified: newly diagnosed GD, antithyroid drugs for less than 3 months. Generation of the TCR library employed RNA extracted from PBMCs. These data are also associated with another study on T cells in Graves' hyperthyroidism and ophthalmopathy. From that report: An initial round of RT-PCR targeting the TCR CDR3 relied on the HTBI primer set.

The gene calls are TRBV3-1 and TRBJ2-1; 7 nucleotides line up with TRBD2. The clonotype was recovered from a young woman with Graves disease. The source was peripheral blood mononuclear cells (PBMCs), collected at new diagnosis, from a patient treated with antithyroid drugs. CDR3 region: CASSGGRAEGNEQFF. The CDR3 nucleotides read TGTGCCAGCTCTGGGGGGAGGGCCGAGGGGAATGAGCAGTTCTTC.